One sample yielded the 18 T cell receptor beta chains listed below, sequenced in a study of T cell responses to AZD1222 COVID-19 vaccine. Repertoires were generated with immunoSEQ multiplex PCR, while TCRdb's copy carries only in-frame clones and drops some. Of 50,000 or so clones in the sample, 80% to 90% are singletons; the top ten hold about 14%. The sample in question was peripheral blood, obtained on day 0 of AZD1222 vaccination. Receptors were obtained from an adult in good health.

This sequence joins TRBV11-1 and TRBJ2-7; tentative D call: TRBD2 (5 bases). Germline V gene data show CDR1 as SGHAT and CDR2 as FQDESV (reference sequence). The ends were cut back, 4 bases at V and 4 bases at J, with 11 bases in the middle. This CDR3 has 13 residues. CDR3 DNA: TGTGCCAGCAGCTCACTAGGCCAGTACGAGCAGTACTTC. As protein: CASSSLGQYEQYF.

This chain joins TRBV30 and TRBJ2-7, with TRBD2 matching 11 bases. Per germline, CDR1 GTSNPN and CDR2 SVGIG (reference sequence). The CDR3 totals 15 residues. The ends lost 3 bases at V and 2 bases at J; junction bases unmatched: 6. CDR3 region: CAWSYPGLAAYEQYF. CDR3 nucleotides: TGTGCCTGGAGCTACCCGGGACTAGCGGCCTACGAGCAGTACTTC.

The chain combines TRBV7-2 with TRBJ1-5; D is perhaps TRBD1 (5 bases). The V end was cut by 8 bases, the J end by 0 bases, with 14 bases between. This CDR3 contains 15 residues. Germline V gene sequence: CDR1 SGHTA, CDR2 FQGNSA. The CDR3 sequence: CASSRGETSNQPQHF. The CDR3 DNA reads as TGTGCCAGCTCCCGGGGGGAAACTAGCAATCAGCCCCAGCATTTT.

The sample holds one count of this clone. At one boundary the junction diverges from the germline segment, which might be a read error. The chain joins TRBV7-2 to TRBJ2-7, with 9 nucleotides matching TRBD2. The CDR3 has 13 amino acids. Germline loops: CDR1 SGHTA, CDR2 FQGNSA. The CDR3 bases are TGTGCCAGCAGCTCGGGACTAGCCTATGAGCAGTACTTC. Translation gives CASSSGLAYEQYF.

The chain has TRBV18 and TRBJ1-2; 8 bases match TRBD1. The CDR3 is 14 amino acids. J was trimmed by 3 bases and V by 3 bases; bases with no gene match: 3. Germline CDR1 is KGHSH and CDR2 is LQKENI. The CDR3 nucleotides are TGTGCCAGCTCACCTTCACAGGGGGACTATGGCTACACCTTC. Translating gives CASSPSQGDYGYTF.

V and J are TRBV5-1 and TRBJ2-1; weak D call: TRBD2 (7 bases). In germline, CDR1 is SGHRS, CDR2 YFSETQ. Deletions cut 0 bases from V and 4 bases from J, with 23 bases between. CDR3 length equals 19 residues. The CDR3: CASSLEQGLSRGGYNEQFF. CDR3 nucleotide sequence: TGCGCCAGCAGCTTGGAACAAGGGCTTTCAAGGGGGGGTTACAATGAGCAGTTCTTC. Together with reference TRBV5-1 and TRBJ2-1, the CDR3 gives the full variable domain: KAGVTQTPRYLIKTRGQQVTLSCSPISGHRSVSWYQQTPGQGLQFLFEYFSETQRNKGNFPGRFSGRQFSNSRSEMNVSTLELGDSALYLCASSLEQGLSRGGYNEQFFGPGTRLTVL.

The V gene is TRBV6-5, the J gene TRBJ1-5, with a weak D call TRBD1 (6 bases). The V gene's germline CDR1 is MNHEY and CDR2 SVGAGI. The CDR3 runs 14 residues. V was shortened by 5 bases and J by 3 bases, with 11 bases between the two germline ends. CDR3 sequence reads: CASSLQGNNQPQHF. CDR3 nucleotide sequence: TGTGCCAGCAGTCTCCAGGGGAACAATCAGCCCCAGCATTTT.

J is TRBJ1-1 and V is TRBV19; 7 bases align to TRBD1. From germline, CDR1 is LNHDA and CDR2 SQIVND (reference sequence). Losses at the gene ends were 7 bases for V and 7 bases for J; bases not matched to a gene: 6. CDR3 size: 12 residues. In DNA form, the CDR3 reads TGTGCCAGTACCAGGACAGGCTTTGAAGCTTTCTTT. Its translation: CASTRTGFEAFF.

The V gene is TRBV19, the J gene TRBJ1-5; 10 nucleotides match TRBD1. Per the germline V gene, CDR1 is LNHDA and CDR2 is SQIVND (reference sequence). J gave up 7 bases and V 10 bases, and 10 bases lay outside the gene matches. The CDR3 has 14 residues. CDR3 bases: TGTGCCACCTTGGACAGGGGGACGGGGCAGCCCCAGCATTTT. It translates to CATLDRGTGQPQHF.

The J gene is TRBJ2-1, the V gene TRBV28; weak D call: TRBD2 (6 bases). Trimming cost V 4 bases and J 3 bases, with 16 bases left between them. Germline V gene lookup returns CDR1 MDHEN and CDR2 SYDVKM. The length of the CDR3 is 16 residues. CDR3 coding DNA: TGTGCCAGCAGTTCGCTTAGCGGCCTGAGCTACAATGAGCAGTTCTTC. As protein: CASSSLSGLSYNEQFF.

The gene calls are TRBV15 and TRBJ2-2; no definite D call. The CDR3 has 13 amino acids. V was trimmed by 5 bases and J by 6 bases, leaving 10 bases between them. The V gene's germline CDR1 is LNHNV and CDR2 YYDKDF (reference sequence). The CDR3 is CATSARAAGELFF. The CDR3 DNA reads TGTGCCACCAGCGCCCGTGCTGCCGGGGAGCTGTTTTTT.

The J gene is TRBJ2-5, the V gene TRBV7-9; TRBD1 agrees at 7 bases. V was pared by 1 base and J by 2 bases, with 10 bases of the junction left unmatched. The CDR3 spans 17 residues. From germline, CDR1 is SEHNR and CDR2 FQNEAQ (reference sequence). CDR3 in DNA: TGTGCCAGCAGCTTAGGAAGAGGAGTGGACAGGCAAGAGACCCAGTACTTC. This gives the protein CASSLGRGVDRQETQYF.

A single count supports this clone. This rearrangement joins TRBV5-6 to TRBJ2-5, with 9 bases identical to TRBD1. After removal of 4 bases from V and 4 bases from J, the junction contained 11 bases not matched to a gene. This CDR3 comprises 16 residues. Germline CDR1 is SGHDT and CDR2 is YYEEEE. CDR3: CASSPGEGQGAETQYF. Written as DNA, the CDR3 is TGTGCCAGCAGCCCTGGGGAGGGACAGGGTGCAGAGACCCAGTACTTC. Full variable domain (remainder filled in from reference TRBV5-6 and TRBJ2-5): DAGVTQSPTHLIKTRGQQVTLRCSPKSGHDTVSWYQQALGQGPQFIFQYYEEEERQRGNFPDRFSGHQFPNYSSELNVNALLLGDSALYLCASSPGEGQGAETQYFGPGTRLLVL.

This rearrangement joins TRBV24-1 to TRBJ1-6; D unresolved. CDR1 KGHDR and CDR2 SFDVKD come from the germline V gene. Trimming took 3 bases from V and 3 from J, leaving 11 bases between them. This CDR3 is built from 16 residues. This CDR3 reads CATSDMRHLYNSPLHF. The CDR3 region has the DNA TGTGCCACCAGTGATATGAGGCACCTCTATAATTCACCCCTCCACTTT.

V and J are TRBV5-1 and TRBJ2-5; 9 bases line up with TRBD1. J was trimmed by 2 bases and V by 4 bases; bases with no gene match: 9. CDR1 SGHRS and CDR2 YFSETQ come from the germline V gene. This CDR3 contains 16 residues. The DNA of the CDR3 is TGCGCCAGCAGCCCACAGGGGGCTCGGATGCAAGAGACCCAGTACTTC. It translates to CASSPQGARMQETQYF.

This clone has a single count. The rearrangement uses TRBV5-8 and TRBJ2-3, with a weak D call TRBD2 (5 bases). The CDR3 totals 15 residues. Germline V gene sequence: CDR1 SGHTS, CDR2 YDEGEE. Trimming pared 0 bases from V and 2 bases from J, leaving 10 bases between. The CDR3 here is CASSLGGLHTDTQYF. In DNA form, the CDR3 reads TGTGCCAGCAGCTTGGGTGGACTTCACACAGATACGCAGTATTTT. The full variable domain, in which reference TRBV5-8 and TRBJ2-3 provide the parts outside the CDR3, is EAGVTQSPTHLIKTRGQQATLRCSPISGHTSVYWYQQALGLGLQFLLWYDEGEERNRGNFPPRFSGRQFPNYSSELNVNALELEDSALYLCASSLGGLHTDTQYFGPGTRLTVL.

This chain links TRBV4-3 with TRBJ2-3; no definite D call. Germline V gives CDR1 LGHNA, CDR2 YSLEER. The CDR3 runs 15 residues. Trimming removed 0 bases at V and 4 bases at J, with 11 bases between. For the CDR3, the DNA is TGCGCCAGCAGCCAAGAGGTCAGCGAGGCAGATACGCAGTATTTT. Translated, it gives CASSQEVSEADTQYF.

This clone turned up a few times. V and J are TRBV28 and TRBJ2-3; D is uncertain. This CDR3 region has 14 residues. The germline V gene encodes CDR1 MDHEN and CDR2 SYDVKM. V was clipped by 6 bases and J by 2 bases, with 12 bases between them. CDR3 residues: CASSPGRNTDTQYF. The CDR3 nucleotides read TGTGCCAGCAGCCCTGGACGGAACACAGATACGCAGTATTTT.